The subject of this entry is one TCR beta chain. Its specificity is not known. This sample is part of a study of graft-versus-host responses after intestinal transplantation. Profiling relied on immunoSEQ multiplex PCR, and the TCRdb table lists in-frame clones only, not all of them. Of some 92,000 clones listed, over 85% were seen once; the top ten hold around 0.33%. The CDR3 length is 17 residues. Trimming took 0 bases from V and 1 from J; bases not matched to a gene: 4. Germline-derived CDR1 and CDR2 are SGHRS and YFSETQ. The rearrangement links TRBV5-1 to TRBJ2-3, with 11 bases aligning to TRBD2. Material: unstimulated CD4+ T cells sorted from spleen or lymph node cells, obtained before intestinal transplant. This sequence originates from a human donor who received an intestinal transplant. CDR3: CASSLGLAGGRTDTQYF. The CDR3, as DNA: TGCGCCAGCAGCTTGGGGCTAGCGGGAGGACGCACAGATACGCAGTATTTT.